This T cell receptor beta chain was profiled in a study of CD8 T cells in ankylosing spondylitis. J was trimmed by 8 bases and V by 2 bases; bases with no gene match: 11. The CDR3 loop spans 15 amino acids. Germline lookup yields CDR1 DFQATT and CDR2 SNEGSKA (reference sequence). This clonotype was found many times. TCRdb processed the 5' RACE reads anew with MiXCR; each CDR3 protein has one entry. The sample shows around 150,000 distinct CDR3 sequences, under 45% of them seen only once. The material sequenced was synovial fluid, either unsorted or a sorted T cell fraction (not recorded which). The origin of this receptor is a male donor with ankylosing spondylitis. The chain joins TRBV20-1 to TRBJ2-1; TRBD1 agrees at 8 bases. CDR3 amino acids: CSARQGAPPVDEQFF. The CDR3 region has the DNA TGCAGTGCTAGACAGGGGGCCCCACCTGTCGATGAGCAGTTCTTC.